This TCR beta chain was retrieved from a study of blood T cell repertoires in COVID-19 (dated by TCRdb to about 2020). Regarding the complete study: Samples from collaborators originated in the United States, Italy and Spain and spanned both the acute and convalescent phases of COVID-19. A de-identified subject ID, COVID-19 status, age in years and sex were almost always included in the sample metadata. HLA class I and class II types, where available, came from metadata supplied by the sample provider rather than from assay-based typing. Samples came from the ongoing ImmuneRACE study (first 160 participants) plus 1,254 subjects from 6 global collaborators. The prospective study material was composed of cDNA or gDNA derived from T cells, B-cell-depleted T cells, or PBMCs. Deeply sampled blood TCRbeta repertoires from subjects exposed to, actively infected with, or recovered from COVID-19 were included in the dataset. The repertoires were released in a freely available public database meant as a resource for research on the immune response to SARS-CoV-2.

The immunoSEQ Assay, a bias-controlled multiplex PCR, was used to amplify TCRbeta CDR3 regions from genomic DNA. In the authors' own workflow: The number of nucleated cells in each sample was estimated by amplification of reference gene primers within the assay. To quantify the absolute abundance of each unique TCRbeta CDR3 rearrangement, sequence reads were collapsed and filtered. For each sample, productive Simpson clonality was calculated by taking the square root of Simpson's diversity index across productive rearrangements. In TCRdb, the immuneACCESS table is reduced to in-frame sequences with V and J assigned. These tables do not hold every clone; where another copy was compared, an unresolved V gene accounts for under half, and the others remain unexplained. V and J calls and clone size are given by that table; D and trimming were obtained from the DNA. Across this sample there are hundreds of thousands of clones, with about nine tenths seen only once. The ten largest clones add up to roughly 2.3% of the sample.

Each collaborating institution followed its own protocols to collect whole blood in K2EDTA tubes. For TCRbeta analysis, collaborator samples were shipped as frozen whole blood, as isolated PBMCs, or as DNA extracted from either sample type. Results the study describes overall, beyond this receptor: The amount of clinical and demographic metadata varied by source and participant and was provided uncurated.

The CDR3 runs 16 amino acids, cysteine and phenylalanine included. Only the CDR3 part of the read is kept: 48 bases, read in frame from the first base. The table lists this clone with a count of one. Its cognate antigen has yet to be identified. Per-base qualities were not stored, and no clone one base away is much larger. Sequenced sample: peripheral blood. The rearrangement combines TRBV7-5 with TRBJ1-5; TRBD1, as called in the table, went unchecked against the DNA. TRBV7-5 is an annotated pseudogene. This TCR was sampled from a man aged 18 to 30 with active or convalescent COVID-19. The bases are TGTGCCAGAAGCTTGCGGCTGGACAGGTGTAATCAGCCCCAGCATTTT. This codes for CARSLRLDRCNQPQHF.